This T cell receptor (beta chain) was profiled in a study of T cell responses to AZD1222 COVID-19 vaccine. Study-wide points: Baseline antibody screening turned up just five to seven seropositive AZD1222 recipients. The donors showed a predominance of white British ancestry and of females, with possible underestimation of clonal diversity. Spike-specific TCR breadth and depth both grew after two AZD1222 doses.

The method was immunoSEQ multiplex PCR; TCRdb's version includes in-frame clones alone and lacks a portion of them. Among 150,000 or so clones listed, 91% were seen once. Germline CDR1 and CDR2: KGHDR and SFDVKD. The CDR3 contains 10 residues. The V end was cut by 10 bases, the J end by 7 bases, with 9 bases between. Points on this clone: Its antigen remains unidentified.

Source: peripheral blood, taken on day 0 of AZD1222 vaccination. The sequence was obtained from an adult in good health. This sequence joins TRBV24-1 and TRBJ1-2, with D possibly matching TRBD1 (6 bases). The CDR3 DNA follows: TGTGCCACTACAGGGTCTGGCTACACCTTC. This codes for CATTGSGYTF.